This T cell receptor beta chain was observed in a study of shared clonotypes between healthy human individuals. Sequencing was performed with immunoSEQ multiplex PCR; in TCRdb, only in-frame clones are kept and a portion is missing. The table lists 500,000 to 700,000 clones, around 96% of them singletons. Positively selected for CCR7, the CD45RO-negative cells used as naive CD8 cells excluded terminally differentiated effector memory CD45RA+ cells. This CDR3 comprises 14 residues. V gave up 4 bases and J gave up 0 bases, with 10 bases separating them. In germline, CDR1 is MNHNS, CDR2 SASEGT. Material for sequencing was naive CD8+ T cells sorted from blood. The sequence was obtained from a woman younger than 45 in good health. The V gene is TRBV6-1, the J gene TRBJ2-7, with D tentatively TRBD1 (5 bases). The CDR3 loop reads CASSVDIASYEQYF. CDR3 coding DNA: TGTGCCAGCAGTGTGGACATTGCCTCCTACGAGCAGTACTTC.